This T cell receptor beta chain was documented in a study of glioma-infiltrating T cells (dated by TCRdb to between 2015 and 2016). A note on the overall study: The study sequenced TCR alpha- and beta-chain repertoires from glioma tissue, from non-neoplastic brain tissue and from matched peripheral blood mononuclear cells. Each tissue-infiltrating repertoire was compared with the same patient's peripheral blood repertoire to measure divergence between tissue and blood T-cell populations. The paired cohort was made up of three low-grade glioma patients, eight or nine primary glioblastoma patients and three non-glioma patients who contributed non-neoplastic brain tissue.

General conclusions and limits of the study: Small numbers underpinned the group comparisons: under ten glioblastoma patients, three low-grade glioma patients and three non-neoplastic patients. Only a very small number of CDR3 sequences turned up in both tissue and blood, a result put down to high CDR3 diversity combined with limited sampling. In non-neoplastic patients, VJ-independent divergence between tissue and blood fell below expectation, whereas in all gliomas, and especially in low-grade gliomas, the divergence rose above expectation.

After removal of 6 bases from V and 0 bases from J, the junction retains 8 bases not matched to a gene. Sequences MNHNS (CDR1) and SASEGT (CDR2) are obtained from the germline V gene. The CDR3 goes from the cysteine to the phenylalanine over 16 residues. The read is trimmed to its CDR3 DNA, 48 bases read in frame from base 1. TCR alpha and beta CDR3 regions were amplified with the iRepertoire nested amplicon-rescue multiplex PCR (arm-PCR) platform from RNA. The input for one-step reverse transcription and amplification was about 85-450 ng of tissue mRNA or PBMC total RNA. Following bead purification, Illumina adapters were added through a secondary multiplex PCR, and the libraries were then gel-purified between 200 and 400 bp. The libraries contained internal 6-nucleotide barcodes that were used for demultiplexing. Sequencing of libraries was performed on an Illumina MiSeq with 2x220 or 2x250 nucleotide paired-end reads. The authors processed their data as follows. Paired reads were merged with FLASH 1.2.11 and aligned to the GRCh37 human genome with BWA-MEM before extracting TRA and TRB reads. V and J assignment used an IMGT-derived reference of cassette sequences and CDR3 motifs that included pseudogenes. Reads were translated in three frames, and productive CDR3s were defined as those with a C...FGXG motif and no stop codons. Clonotypes were defined as unique combinations of V-J cassette pair and CDR3 amino acid sequence. Reads were filtered by Hamming distance, with the threshold set by the sequence error rate of each sample in mapped regions. Through fastp at Q25 and MiXCR, TCRdb rebuilt clones from the public reads, retaining in-frame beta chains. Each CDR3 protein appears once, grouped with its most common genes and DNA. TCRdb assigned the V and J calls; the authors' analysis was not used. The sample table records around 97,000 distinct CDR3 sequences; about 30% of these occur just once. The ten biggest clones cover roughly 46% of the sample.

This clonotype was found many times. There is no known antigen for this receptor. Base-call qualities are not available, and no considerably larger clone is one nucleotide away. Source material: glioma tissue, nonneoplastic brain tissue, or PBMCs (not recorded which). The chain joins TRBV6-1 to TRBJ1-5; 7 junctional bases match TRBD1. The TCR was taken from a human donor with low-grade glioma or glioblastoma, undergoing nonglioma brain surgery, or in good health (not recorded which). In nucleotides, the sequence is TGTGCCAGCAGGAGGACAGGCTCGGATAGCAATCAGCCCCAGCATTTT. The translation is CASRRTGSDSNQPQHF.